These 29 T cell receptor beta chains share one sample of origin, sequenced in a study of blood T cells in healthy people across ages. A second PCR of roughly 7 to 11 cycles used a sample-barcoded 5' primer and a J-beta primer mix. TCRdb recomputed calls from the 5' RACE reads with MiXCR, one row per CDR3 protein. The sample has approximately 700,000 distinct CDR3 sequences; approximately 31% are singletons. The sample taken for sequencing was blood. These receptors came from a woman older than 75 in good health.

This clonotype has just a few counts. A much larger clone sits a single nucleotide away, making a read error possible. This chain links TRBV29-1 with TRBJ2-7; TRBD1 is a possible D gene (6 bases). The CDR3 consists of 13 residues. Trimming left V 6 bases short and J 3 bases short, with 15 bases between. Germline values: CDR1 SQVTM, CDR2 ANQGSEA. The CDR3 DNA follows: TGCAGCGTGCAAGAAACAGGGTGCTACGAGCAGTACTTC. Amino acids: CSVQETGCYEQYF.

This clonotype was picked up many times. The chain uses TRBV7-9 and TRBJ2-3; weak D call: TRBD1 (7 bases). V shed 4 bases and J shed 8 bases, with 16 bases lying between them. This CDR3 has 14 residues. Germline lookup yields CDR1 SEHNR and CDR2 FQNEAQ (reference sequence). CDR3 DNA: TGTGCCAGCAGCTCAGGGGGGCGGGTCGGTACGCAGTATTTT. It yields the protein CASSSGGRVGTQYF.

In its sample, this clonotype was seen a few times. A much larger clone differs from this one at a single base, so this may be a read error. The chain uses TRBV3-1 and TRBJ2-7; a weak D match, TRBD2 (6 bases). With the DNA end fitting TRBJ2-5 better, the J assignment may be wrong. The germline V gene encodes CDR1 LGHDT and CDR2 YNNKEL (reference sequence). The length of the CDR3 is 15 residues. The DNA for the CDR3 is TGTGCCAGCAGCCTCGCCGGGGGACCGGCGGAGACCCAGTACTTC. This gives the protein CASSLAGGPAETQYF.

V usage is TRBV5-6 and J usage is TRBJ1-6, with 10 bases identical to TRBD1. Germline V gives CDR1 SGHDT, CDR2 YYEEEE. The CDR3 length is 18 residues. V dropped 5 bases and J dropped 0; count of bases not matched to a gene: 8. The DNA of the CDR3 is TGTGCCAGCAGGTTAGGGACAGGGGCCAACTCCTATAATTCACCCCTCCACTTT. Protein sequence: CASRLGTGANSYNSPLHF.

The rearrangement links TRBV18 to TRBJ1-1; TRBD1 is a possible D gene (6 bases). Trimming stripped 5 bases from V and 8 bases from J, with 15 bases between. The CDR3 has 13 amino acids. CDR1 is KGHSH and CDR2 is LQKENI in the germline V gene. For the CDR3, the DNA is TGTGCCAGCTCATCTCAGGGGAATCTAGAAGCTTTCTTT. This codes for CASSSQGNLEAFF.

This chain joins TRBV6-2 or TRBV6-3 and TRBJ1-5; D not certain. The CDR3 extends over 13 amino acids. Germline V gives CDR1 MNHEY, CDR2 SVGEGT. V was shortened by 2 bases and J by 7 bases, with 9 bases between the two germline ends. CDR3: CASSYVGGQPQHF. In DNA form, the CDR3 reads TGTGCCAGCAGTTACGTGGGCGGCCAGCCCCAGCATTTT.

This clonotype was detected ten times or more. This chain's CDR3 is CASSFSRHNEQFF. CDR3 DNA: TGTGCCAGCAGTTTCTCCAGACACAATGAGCAGTTCTTC. The chain joins TRBV27 to TRBJ2-1; unclear D gene. V was cut by 3 bases and J by 5 bases, with 8 bases left in between. CDR3 length: 13 residues. Germline V gene data show CDR1 as MNHEY and CDR2 as SMNVEV (reference sequence).

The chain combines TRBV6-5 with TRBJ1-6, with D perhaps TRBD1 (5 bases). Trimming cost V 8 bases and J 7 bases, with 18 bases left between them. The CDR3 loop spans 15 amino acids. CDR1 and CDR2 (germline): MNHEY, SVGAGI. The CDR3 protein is CASRMGGWMNSPLHF. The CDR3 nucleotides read TGTGCCAGCCGGATGGGGGGGTGGATGAATTCACCCCTCCACTTT.

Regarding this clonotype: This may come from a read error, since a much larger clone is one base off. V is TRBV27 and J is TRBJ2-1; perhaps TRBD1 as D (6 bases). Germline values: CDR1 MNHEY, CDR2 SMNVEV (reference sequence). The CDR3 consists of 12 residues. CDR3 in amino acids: CASRSGAHERFF. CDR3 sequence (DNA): TGTGCCAGCAGATCAGGGGCCCATGAGCGGTTCTTC.

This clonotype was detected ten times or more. This CDR3 reads CASSLGPRDSYEQYF. The DNA for the CDR3 is TGTGCCAGCAGCTTGGGGCCCCGGGACTCCTACGAGCAGTACTTC. The chain carries TRBV7-3 and TRBJ2-7; D could derive from TRBD1 or TRBD2 (5 bases each). CDR1 and CDR2 (germline): SGHTA, FQGTGA. The CDR3 has 15 residues. Trimming took 3 bases from V and 0 from J, leaving 12 bases between them.

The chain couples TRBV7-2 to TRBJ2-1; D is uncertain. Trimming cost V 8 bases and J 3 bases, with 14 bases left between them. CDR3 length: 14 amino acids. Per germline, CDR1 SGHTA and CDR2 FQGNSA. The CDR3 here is CASQTTGLYNEQFF. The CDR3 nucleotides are TGTGCCAGCCAAACTACTGGGCTCTACAATGAGCAGTTCTTC.

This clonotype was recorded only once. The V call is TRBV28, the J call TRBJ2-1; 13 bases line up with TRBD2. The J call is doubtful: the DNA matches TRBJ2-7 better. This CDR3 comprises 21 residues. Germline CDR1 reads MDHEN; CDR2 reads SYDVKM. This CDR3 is CASSLPPHGTSGVSSYNEQYF. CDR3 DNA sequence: TGTGCCAGCAGTTTACCTCCTCACGGGACTAGCGGGGTAAGCTCCTACAATGAGCAGTACTTC.

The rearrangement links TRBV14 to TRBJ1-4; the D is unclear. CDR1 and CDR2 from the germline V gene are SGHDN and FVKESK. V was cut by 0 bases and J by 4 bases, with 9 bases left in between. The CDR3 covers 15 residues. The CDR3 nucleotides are TGTGCCAGCAGCCAAGATATGGGGTTTAATGAAAAACTGTTTTTT. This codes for CASSQDMGFNEKLFF.

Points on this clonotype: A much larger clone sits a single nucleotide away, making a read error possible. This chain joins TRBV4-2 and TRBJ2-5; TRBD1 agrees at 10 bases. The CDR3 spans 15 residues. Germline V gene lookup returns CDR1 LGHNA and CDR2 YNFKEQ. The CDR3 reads CAGSPIGTGVETQYF. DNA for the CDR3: TGTGCCGGCAGCCCCATCGGGACAGGGGTAGAGACCCAGTACTTC.

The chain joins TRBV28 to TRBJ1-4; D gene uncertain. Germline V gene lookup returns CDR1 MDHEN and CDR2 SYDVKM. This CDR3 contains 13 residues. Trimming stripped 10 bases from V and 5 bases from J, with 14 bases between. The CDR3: CATTKAGNEKLFF. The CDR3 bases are TGTGCCACCACTAAGGCAGGAAATGAAAAACTGTTTTTT.

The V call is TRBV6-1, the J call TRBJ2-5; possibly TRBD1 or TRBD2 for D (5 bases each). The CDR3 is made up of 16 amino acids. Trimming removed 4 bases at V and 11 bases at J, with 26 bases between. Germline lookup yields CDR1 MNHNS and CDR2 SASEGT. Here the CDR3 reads CASSVIPGGGRNEQYF. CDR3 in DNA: TGTGCCAGCAGTGTGATACCCGGTGGGGGACGGAATGAGCAGTACTTC.

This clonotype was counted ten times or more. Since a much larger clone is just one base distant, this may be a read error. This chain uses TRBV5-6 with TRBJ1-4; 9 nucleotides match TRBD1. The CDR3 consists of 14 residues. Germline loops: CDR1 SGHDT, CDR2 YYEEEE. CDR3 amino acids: CASSFPGTGTKRFF. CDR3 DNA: TGTGCCAGCAGCTTCCCCGGGACAGGGACGAAACGGTTTTTT.

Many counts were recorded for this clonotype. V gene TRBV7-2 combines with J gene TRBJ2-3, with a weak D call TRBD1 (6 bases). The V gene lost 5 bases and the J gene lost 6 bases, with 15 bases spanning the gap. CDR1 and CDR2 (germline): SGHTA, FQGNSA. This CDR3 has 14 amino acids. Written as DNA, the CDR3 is TGTGCCAGCAGCGCGGAGGTGGGGGCGGATACGCAGTATTTT. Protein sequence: CASSAEVGADTQYF. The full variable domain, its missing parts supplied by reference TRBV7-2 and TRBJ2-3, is GAGVSQSPSNKVTEKGKDVELRCDPISGHTALYWYRQSLGQGLEFLIYFQGNSAPDKSGLPSDRFSAERTGGSVSTLTIQRTQQEDSAVYLCASSAEVGADTQYFGPGTRLTVL.

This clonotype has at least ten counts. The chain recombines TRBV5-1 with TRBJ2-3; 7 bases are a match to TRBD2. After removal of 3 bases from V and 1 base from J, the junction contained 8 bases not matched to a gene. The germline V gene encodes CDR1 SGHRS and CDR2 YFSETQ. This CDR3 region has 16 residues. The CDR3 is CASSSGRGVGTDTQYF. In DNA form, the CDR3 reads TGCGCCAGCAGCTCAGGCCGGGGGGTCGGCACAGATACGCAGTATTTT.

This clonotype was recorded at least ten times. DNA for the CDR3: TGTGCCAGCAAGTTTTATTGGGGACAGCAAGATAATTCACCCCTCCACTTT. This encodes CASKFYWGQQDNSPLHF. This chain connects TRBV12-3 or TRBV12-4 to TRBJ1-6; 7 nucleotides align to TRBD1. The CDR3 covers 17 residues. The trim removed 7 bases at V and 5 bases at J, leaving 14 bases unmatched.

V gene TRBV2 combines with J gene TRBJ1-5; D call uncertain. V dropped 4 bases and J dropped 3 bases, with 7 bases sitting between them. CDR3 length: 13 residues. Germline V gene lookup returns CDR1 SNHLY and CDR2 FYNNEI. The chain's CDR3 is CASSVENNQPQHF. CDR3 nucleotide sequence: TGTGCCAGCAGTGTTGAAAACAATCAGCCCCAGCATTTT.

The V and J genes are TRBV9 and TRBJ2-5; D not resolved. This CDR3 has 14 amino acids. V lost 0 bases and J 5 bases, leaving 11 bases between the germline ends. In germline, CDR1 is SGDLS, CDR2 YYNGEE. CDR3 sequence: CASSVGVDSETQYF. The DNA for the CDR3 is TGTGCCAGCAGCGTAGGTGTGGATTCCGAGACCCAGTACTTC.

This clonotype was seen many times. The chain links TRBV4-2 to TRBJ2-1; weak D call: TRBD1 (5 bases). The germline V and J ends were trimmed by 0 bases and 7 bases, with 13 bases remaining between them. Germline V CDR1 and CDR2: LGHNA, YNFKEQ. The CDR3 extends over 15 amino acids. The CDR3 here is CASSQDLPGLNEQFF. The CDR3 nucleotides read TGTGCCAGCAGCCAAGATCTCCCAGGGTTGAATGAGCAGTTCTTC.

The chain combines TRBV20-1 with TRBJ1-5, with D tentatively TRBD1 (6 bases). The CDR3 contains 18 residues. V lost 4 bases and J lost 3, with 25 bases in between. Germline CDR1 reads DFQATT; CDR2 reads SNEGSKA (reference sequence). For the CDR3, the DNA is TGCAGTGCTAATAAGCGGGGCAGGGGAGGAAGTTACAATCAGCCCCAGCATTTT. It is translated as CSANKRGRGGSYNQPQHF.

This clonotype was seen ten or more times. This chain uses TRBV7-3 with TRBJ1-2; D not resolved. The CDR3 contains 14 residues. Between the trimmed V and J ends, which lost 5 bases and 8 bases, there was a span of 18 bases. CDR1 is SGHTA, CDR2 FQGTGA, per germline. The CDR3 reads CASSTSAGLVGYTF. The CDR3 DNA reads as TGTGCCAGCAGCACATCGGCAGGTCTTGTGGGCTACACCTTC.

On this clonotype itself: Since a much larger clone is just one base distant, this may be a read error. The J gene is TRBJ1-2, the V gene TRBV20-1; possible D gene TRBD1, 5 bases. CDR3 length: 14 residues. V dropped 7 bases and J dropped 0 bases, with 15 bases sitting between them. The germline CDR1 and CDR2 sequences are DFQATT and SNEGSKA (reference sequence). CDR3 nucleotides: TGCAGTGTCAGGGCGGCAGGTGCTAACTATGGCTACACCTTC. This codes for CSVRAAGANYGYTF.

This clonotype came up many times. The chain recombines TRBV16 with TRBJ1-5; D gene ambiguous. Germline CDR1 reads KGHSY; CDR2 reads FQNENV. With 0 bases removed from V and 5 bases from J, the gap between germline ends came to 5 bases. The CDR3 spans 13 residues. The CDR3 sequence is CASSQSVHQPQHF. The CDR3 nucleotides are TGTGCCAGCAGCCAATCCGTACATCAGCCCCAGCATTTT.

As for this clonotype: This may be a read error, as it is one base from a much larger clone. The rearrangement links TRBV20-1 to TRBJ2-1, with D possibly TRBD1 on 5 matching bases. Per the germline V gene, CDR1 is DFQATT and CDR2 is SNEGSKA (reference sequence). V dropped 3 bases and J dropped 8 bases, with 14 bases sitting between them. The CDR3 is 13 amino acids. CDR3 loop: CSARRQPCDEQFF. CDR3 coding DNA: TGCAGTGCTAGGAGACAGCCGTGTGATGAGCAGTTCTTC.

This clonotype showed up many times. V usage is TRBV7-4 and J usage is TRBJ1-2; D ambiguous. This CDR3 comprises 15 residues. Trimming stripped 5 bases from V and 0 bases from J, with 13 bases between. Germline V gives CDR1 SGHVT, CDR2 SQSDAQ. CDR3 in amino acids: CASSPRHTANYGYTF. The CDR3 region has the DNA TGTGCCAGCAGCCCGCGACACACAGCTAACTATGGCTACACCTTC.